Given below is one T cell receptor beta chain in context. Its recognized antigen is unknown. The record has no base qualities; no much larger clone is one base away. TCRbeta CDR3 regions were amplified from genomic DNA using the immunoSEQ Assay, a bias-controlled multiplex PCR. The authors processed their data as follows. The number of nucleated cells in each sample was estimated by amplification of reference gene primers within the assay. Sequence reads were collapsed and filtered to measure the absolute abundance of every unique TCRbeta CDR3 rearrangement. Productive Simpson clonality was computed per sample as the square root of Simpson's diversity index over productive rearrangements. The source is immuneACCESS, and TCRdb retained only in-frame sequences with V and J called. Part of the clones is not carried over; for the studies checked, unresolved V genes explain less than half of this, and the remainder is unexplained. For V, J and clone size, that table is used; D and trimming come from the DNA. The sample yields about 360,000 clones; less than 90% were counted once. The ten largest account for 7.1% of the sample.

This sample is drawn from a study of blood T cell repertoires in COVID-19 (dated by TCRdb to the early 2020s). Notes on the research overall: Samples from collaborators originated in the United States, Italy and Spain and spanned both the acute and convalescent phases of COVID-19. The samples were drawn from two sources: the first 160 participants of the ongoing ImmuneRACE study, and 950 to 1,500 subjects contributed by 6 global collaborators. Where HLA class I and class II types were available, the types were taken from metadata supplied by the sample provider, not from assay-based typing. A de-identified subject ID, COVID-19 status, age in years and sex were almost always included in the sample metadata. The repertoires were made available in a free public database intended to serve as a resource for research on the immune response to SARS-CoV-2. The material from the prospective study consisted of cDNA or gDNA derived from T cells, B-cell-depleted T cells, or PBMCs. Subjects who had been exposed to COVID-19, were actively infected with it, or had recovered from it provided the deeply sampled blood TCRbeta repertoires that made up the dataset. The investigation overall reported the following: The amount of clinical and demographic metadata varied by source and participant and was provided uncurated.

In Seattle, one collaborating source enrolled patients while the infection was active and tracked those patients longitudinally over the course of disease. Collaborating institutions collected whole blood in K2EDTA tubes following their own protocols. Collaborator samples were shipped for TCRbeta analysis as frozen whole blood, isolated PBMCs, or DNA extracted from either sample type. The junction shows trimming of 1 base on V and 5 bases on J, plus 14 bases between the germline ends. Taken from the germline V gene (reference sequence), the CDR1 and CDR2 loops are SSHAT and FNYEAQ. The CDR3 contains 15 residues, cysteine and phenylalanine counted. The DNA shown is the 45-base CDR3, in frame from base 1.

This TCR was sampled from a woman aged 55-70 years with COVID-19, enrolled during active disease. This chain joins TRBV7-7 to TRBJ2-5; no D gene is confidently identified. Sequenced: peripheral blood. The sequenced DNA is TGTGCCAGCAGCTTAGGGCAGGTCCCTCGGGAGACCCAGTACTTC. Its translation reads: CASSLGQVPRETQYF.